This T cell receptor (beta chain) was identified during a study of blood T cells in healthy people across ages. A second PCR, run for roughly 7 to 11 cycles, used a sample-barcoded 5' primer plus a J-beta primer mix. TCRdb independently ran MiXCR on the 5' RACE reads; one entry per CDR3 protein. The sample yields over 1,500,000 distinct CDR3 sequences, around 48% seen once. J gave up 4 bases and V 5 bases, and 11 bases lay outside the gene matches. CDR1 is MNHEY, CDR2 SMNVEV, per germline (reference sequence). CDR3 length equals 16 residues. This chain links TRBV27 with TRBJ2-1, with 7 bases lining up with TRBD2. The sequence came from a woman in her forties in good health. Sequencing was done on a sample of blood. CDR3 sequence (DNA): TGTGCCAGCAGTCCCTACGGGCGGGGGACTTACAATGAGCAGTTCTTC. Amino acids: CASSPYGRGTYNEQFF.